This T cell receptor beta chain was captured in a study of T cell repertoires in cytomegalovirus infection. In regard to this clonotype: Its antigen is undetermined.

Study results and limitations: Carriers of CMV and the relevant HLA type were discriminated by public TCR beta frequency.

TCRdb called the reads again in MiXCR, with one record for every CDR3 protein. The sample consists of about 920,000 distinct CDR3 sequences, approximately 33% of them appearing once. The CDR3 runs to 16 residues. Germline CDR1 is MGHRA and CDR2 is YSYEKL. Trimming cost V 3 bases and J 5 bases, with 17 bases left between them. Sequenced material: cultured CD8+ T cells from PBMCs, taken from culture after CMV antigen stimulation. The source is a human donor in good health (CMV status not recorded). Some clones in this sample may be carry-over from other donors' samples. The V gene is TRBV4-1, the J gene TRBJ2-1, with D perhaps TRBD2 (7 bases). The CDR3 reads CASSHAGGPTDNEQFF. The CDR3 region has the DNA TGCGCCAGCAGCCACGCCGGGGGGCCGACCGACAATGAGCAGTTCTTC.